This record concerns one T cell receptor (beta chain) sequence. Its antigen is still unknown. The sample belongs to a study of CD8+CD57+ T cells in acquired aplastic anemia. Study context: Sorted CD4+ and CD8+ cell DNA averaged around 3 ug. Study results and caveats: In CD8+ cells, Simpson's diversity showed no significant difference between patients and controls. Comparison of patients with controls identified approximately 28 shared CD8+ CDR3 sequences.

Genomic DNA, serving as template, underwent TCR beta VDJ and CDR3 profiling. TCRdb processed the reads anew with MiXCR; each CDR3 protein has one entry. Here the sample spans around 51,000 distinct CDR3 sequences, approximately 78% being singletons. Sequencing was done on a sample of sorted CD4+, CD8+, or CD8+CD57+ T cells (not recorded which) from PBMCs. The TCR sequence derives from a human donor in good health, serving as a control.

For the CDR3, the DNA is TGTGCCAGCAGCTTAACTAGAGCGAACAATGAGCAGTTCTTC. Residues: CASSLTRANNEQFF. The gene calls are TRBV7-8 and TRBJ2-1; possibly TRBD2 for D (5 bases). Germline V lookup: CDR1 SGHVS, CDR2 FQNEAQ. This CDR3 comprises 14 residues. Between the trimmed V and J ends, which lost 2 bases and 5 bases, there was a span of 10 bases.